The 9 T cell receptor beta chains in this list originate from one sample, sequenced in a study of radiotherapy plus CTLA-4 blockade in lung cancer. Profiled with immunoSEQ multiplex PCR; TCRdb holds only in-frame clones, not every one. Of tens of thousands of clones in the sample, around 79% were seen once. The source was peripheral blood, collected from a patient treated with radiotherapy plus ipilimumab. All receptors come from a human donor with non-small cell lung cancer who had stable disease on radiotherapy plus ipilimumab.

CDR3 region: CASRDRVSEKLFF. CDR3 in DNA: TGTGCCAGCCGGGACAGGGTTTCTGAAAAACTGTTTTTT. J is TRBJ1-4 and V is TRBV27, with 9 bases matching TRBD1. Germline-derived CDR1 and CDR2 are MNHEY and SMNVEV (reference sequence). With V trimmed by 8 bases and J by 7 bases, 5 bases remained unmatched. CDR3 length equals 13 residues.

The chain uses TRBV6-5 and TRBJ1-2, with 9 bases identical to TRBD1. Trimming at V came to 6 bases and at J to 3 bases, leaving 5 bases not matched to a gene. The germline V gene has CDR1 MNHEY and CDR2 SVGAGI. The CDR3 covers 14 residues. CDR3 bases: TGTGCCAGCAGGGGGACAGGGTATTACTATGGCTACACCTTC. This encodes CASRGTGYYYGYTF.

The chain is built from TRBV5-1 and TRBJ2-3; no clear D gene. Trimming removed 1 base at V and 0 bases at J, with 6 bases between. Germline V CDR1 and CDR2: SGHRS, YFSETQ. There are 14 residues in the CDR3. The CDR3 DNA reads as TGCGCCAGCAGCTTGCGTAGAAGCACAGATACGCAGTATTTT. Amino acid sequence: CASSLRRSTDTQYF.

V usage is TRBV30 and J usage is TRBJ2-7, with D maybe TRBD2 (5 bases). This CDR3 contains 15 residues. The germline V gene has CDR1 GTSNPN and CDR2 SVGIG (reference sequence). V lost 3 bases and J 5 bases, leaving 20 bases between the germline ends. In nucleotides, the CDR3 is TGTGCCTGGAGGAAGGGAGTTGGCGGGTCGAACGAGCAGTACTTC. Translation gives CAWRKGVGGSNEQYF.

In DNA form, the CDR3 reads TGTGCCAGCTCACCAAAAGTGGGGGCAGGACAGCCCCAGCATTTT. Amino acids: CASSPKVGAGQPQHF. This rearrangement joins TRBV18 to TRBJ1-5; a weak D match, TRBD1 (6 bases). The CDR3 has 15 residues. Looked up from germline, CDR1 is KGHSH and CDR2 is LQKENI. Trimming left V 2 bases short and J 7 bases short, with 15 bases between.

The genes are TRBV21-1 and TRBJ1-6; TRBD1, the D gene given by the table, was not confirmed from the DNA. TRBV21-1 is noted as a pseudogene. The CDR3 runs 19 residues. The CDR3 here is CASSKARQGTRGRGSPLHF. Written as DNA, the CDR3 is TGTGCCAGCAGCAAAGCAAGGCAGGGGACCCGTGGAAGGGGTTCACCCCTCCACTTT.

This chain joins TRBV6-1 and TRBJ1-2; no firm D call. The CDR3 totals 13 residues. V was cut by 0 bases and J by 5 bases, with 7 bases left in between. Germline V CDR1 and CDR2: MNHNS, SASEGT. CDR3 bases: TGTGCCAGCAGTGAAGCGCTTCTGTATGGCTACACCTTC. It codes for CASSEALLYGYTF.

The rearrangement joins TRBV7-9 to TRBJ1-6; D uncertain. In germline, CDR1 is SEHNR, CDR2 FQNEAQ (reference sequence). The CDR3 loop spans 16 amino acids. Trimming pared 0 bases from V and 4 bases from J, leaving 10 bases between. The CDR3 DNA sequence: TGTGCCAGCAGCTTAGCGCGACAAATTTATAATTCACCCCTCCACTTT. Translating it yields CASSLARQIYNSPLHF.

The chain links TRBV5-1 to TRBJ1-3; D is unclear. The CDR3 is 14 residues long. The V and J ends lost 0 bases and 4 bases respectively, with 8 bases between them. Germline V lookup: CDR1 SGHRS, CDR2 YFSETQ. CDR3 sequence: CASSLANVGNTIYF. In DNA, the CDR3 is TGCGCCAGCAGCTTGGCTAACGTGGGAAACACCATATATTTT.